These 20 T cell receptor beta chains were all obtained from the same sample, sequenced in a study of blood T cell repertoires in COVID-19. Libraries were prepared by immunoSEQ multiplex PCR; TCRdb keeps only in-frame clonotypes and omits some of them. This table has roughly 230,000 clones, about 91% appearing once. The specimen sequenced was peripheral blood. The receptors were gathered from a woman in her thirties or forties who had recovered from COVID-19.

This sequence joins TRBV2 and TRBJ2-5, with 8 bases lining up with TRBD2. V was pared by 9 bases and J by 4 bases, with 7 bases of the junction left unmatched. The CDR3 is 13 residues long. The V gene's germline CDR1 is SNHLY and CDR2 FYNNEI. CDR3 nucleotides: TGTGCCAGACAGCGGGGGCCGGGAGAGACCCAGTACTTC. This translates into CARQRGPGETQYF.

This chain joins TRBV2 and TRBJ1-5, with TRBD1 matching 7 bases. The CDR3 extends over 15 amino acids. V was pared by 1 base and J by 7 bases, with 7 bases of the junction left unmatched. The germline V gene has CDR1 SNHLY and CDR2 FYNNEI. CDR3 loop: CASSEEATGSQPQHF. The DNA for the CDR3 is TGTGCCAGCAGTGAAGAAGCGACAGGGTCCCAGCCCCAGCATTTT.

V gene TRBV6-5 combines with J gene TRBJ2-7; D gene unclear. The CDR3 is 12 amino acids. The germline V and J ends were trimmed by 6 bases and 0 bases, with 6 bases remaining between them. Germline V gives CDR1 MNHEY, CDR2 SVGAGI. CDR3 in DNA: TGTGCCAGCAGCCCGAGCTCCTACGAGCAGTACGTC. Translation gives CASSPSSYEQYV.

V is TRBV5-1 and J is TRBJ2-5, with D possibly matching TRBD1 (5 bases). Germline V gene data show CDR1 as SGHRS and CDR2 as YFSETQ. Deletions cut 3 bases from V and 0 bases from J, with 9 bases between. The CDR3 extends over 14 amino acids. CDR3 sequence: CASSYSGYQETQYF. The CDR3 coding sequence is TGCGCCAGCAGCTATTCAGGGTACCAAGAGACCCAGTACTTC.

The chain couples TRBV6-2 or TRBV6-3 to TRBJ1-6; 7 nucleotides match TRBD1. This CDR3 has 15 residues. CDR1 and CDR2 from the germline V gene are MNHEY and SVGEGT. V gave up 4 bases and J gave up 5 bases; unmatched junction bases: 5. DNA of the CDR3: TGTGCCAGCAGTTCCGGGGGACAGCATAATTCACCCCTCCACTTT. Translated, it gives CASSSGGQHNSPLHF.

This rearrangement joins TRBV5-1 to TRBJ1-5, with D tentatively TRBD1 (5 bases). This CDR3 comprises 14 residues. CDR1 and CDR2 from the germline V gene are SGHRS and YFSETQ. V was trimmed by 1 base and J by 4 bases, leaving 9 bases between them. For the CDR3, the DNA is TGCGCCAGCAGCTTGACAGGAGGGAATCAGCCCCAGCATTTT. It codes for CASSLTGGNQPQHF. The variable domain in full, with the rest retrieved from reference TRBV5-1 and TRBJ1-5, is KAGVTQTPRYLIKTRGQQVTLSCSPISGHRSVSWYQQTPGQGLQFLFEYFSETQRNKGNFPGRFSGRQFSNSRSEMNVSTLELGDSALYLCASSLTGGNQPQHFGDGTRLSIL.

J is TRBJ2-3 and V is TRBV12-5; 8 nucleotides agree with TRBD2. Germline CDR1 reads LGHNT; CDR2 reads FRNRAP. V was clipped by 7 bases and J by 3 bases; unmatched bases: 3. The CDR3 consists of 13 residues. CDR3 coding DNA: TGTGCTAGTGCGAAGCGGGAGACAGATACGCAGTATTTT. Its translation is CASAKRETDTQYF.

The chain carries TRBV9 and TRBJ2-5; 9 bases map to TRBD2. CDR1 and CDR2 (germline): SGDLS, YYNGEE. Losses at the gene ends were 4 bases for V and 2 bases for J; bases not matched to a gene: 6. CDR3 length: 15 residues. The CDR3 bases are TGTGCCAGCAGCCCCGGACTAGCGACACAAGAGACCCAGTACTTC. It is translated as CASSPGLATQETQYF.

The chain carries TRBV24-1 and TRBJ2-2, with D perhaps TRBD1 (6 bases). V gave up 7 bases and J gave up 5 bases, with 10 bases separating them. Germline CDR1 reads KGHDR; CDR2 reads SFDVKD. The CDR3 has 13 residues. The CDR3 is CATRQGGTGELFF. In DNA form, the CDR3 reads TGTGCCACCAGACAGGGTGGAACCGGGGAGCTGTTTTTT.

The V and J genes are TRBV12-2 and TRBJ1-5. TRBV12-2 is classified as a pseudogene. The CDR3 is 14 amino acids. CDR3 amino acids: CASRLDGTNQPQHF. CDR3 in DNA: TGTGCAAGTCGCTTAGACGGTACCAATCAGCCCCAGCATTTT.

The chain is built from TRBV9 and TRBJ1-1; D is unclear. Germline V lookup: CDR1 SGDLS, CDR2 YYNGEE. The V gene lost 3 bases and the J gene lost 0 bases, with 12 bases spanning the gap. The CDR3 is 15 amino acids. CDR3 loop: CASSAPSSMNTEAFF. CDR3 bases: TGTGCCAGCAGCGCTCCGAGTTCAATGAACACTGAAGCTTTCTTT.

The V and J genes are TRBV27 and TRBJ1-6; the D gene is possibly TRBD1 (6 bases). V lost 2 bases and J 0 bases, leaving 17 bases between the germline ends. CDR1 is MNHEY and CDR2 is SMNVEV in the germline V gene (reference sequence). The length of the CDR3 is 19 residues. This CDR3 reads CASSLIGGARSSYNSPLHF. The CDR3 DNA is TGTGCCAGCAGTTTAATCGGGGGGGCTCGATCCTCCTATAATTCACCCCTCCACTTT.

The chain employs TRBV27 and TRBJ2-1, with D possibly being TRBD1 (6 bases). Per germline, CDR1 MNHEY and CDR2 SMNVEV (reference sequence). The length of the CDR3 is 13 residues. Trimming shortened V by 5 bases and J by 3 bases, and 8 bases separated the two germline ends. The CDR3 region is CASSQDSYNEQFF. CDR3 coding DNA: TGTGCCAGCAGTCAGGACAGCTACAATGAGCAGTTCTTC.

Turning to this clone: This sample includes further DNA sequences coding for the same CDR3. V and J are TRBV19 and TRBJ2-1; D possibly corresponds to TRBD2 (5 bases). Trimming pared 5 bases from V and 4 bases from J, leaving 6 bases between. Germline V gives CDR1 LNHDA, CDR2 SQIVND (reference sequence). The CDR3 length is 12 residues. CDR3: CASSGGYNEQFF. CDR3 nucleotide sequence: TGTGCCAGTAGTGGCGGGTACAATGAGCAGTTCTTC.

The genes are TRBV7-9 and TRBJ2-3; 7 bases are a match to TRBD2. CDR3 length equals 13 residues. Germline V CDR1 and CDR2: SEHNR, FQNEAQ (reference sequence). V gave up 8 bases and J gave up 5 bases; unmatched junction bases: 7. CDR3 in DNA: TGTGCCAGCTGCGCGGGAGATATAGATACGCAGTATTTT. This sequence encodes CASCAGDIDTQYF.

V usage is TRBV5-1 and J usage is TRBJ1-2; no clear D. The CDR3 has 13 residues. Germline values: CDR1 SGHRS, CDR2 YFSETQ. Trimming removed 4 bases at V and 1 base at J, with 8 bases between. In DNA, the CDR3 is TGCGCCAGCAGCCCAGACAATAACTATGGCTACACCTTC. Translation gives CASSPDNNYGYTF.

This chain uses TRBV10-3 with TRBJ1-2, with D perhaps TRBD1 (6 bases). The CDR3 has 13 amino acids. Germline values: CDR1 ENHRY, CDR2 SYGVKD. Deletions cut 7 bases from V and 4 bases from J, with 13 bases between. The CDR3, as DNA: TGTGCCATCACCGAAGGGGGAACCTATGGCTACACCTTC. Translation gives CAITEGGTYGYTF.

CDR3 sequence (DNA): TGTGCCAGCAGCGGGCCGGGGGGGCCCTACTCCTACAATGAGCAGTTCTTC. This encodes CASSGPGGPYSYNEQFF. The V and J genes are TRBV9 and TRBJ2-1; 8 nucleotides line up with TRBD2. The CDR3 runs 17 residues. CDR1 and CDR2 (germline): SGDLS, YYNGEE. The ends lost 3 bases at V and 0 bases at J; junction bases unmatched: 8.

This clone was counted a few times. The chain is built from TRBV9 and TRBJ2-2; no clear D. Between the trimmed V and J ends, which lost 5 bases and 5 bases, there was a span of 13 bases. Germline assignment: CDR1 SGDLS and CDR2 YYNGEE. CDR3 length equals 14 residues. Here the CDR3 reads CASSSYLQTGELFF. The DNA of the CDR3 is TGTGCCAGCAGTAGTTACCTCCAAACCGGGGAGCTGTTTTTT.

This chain connects TRBV5-6 to TRBJ1-4, with D perhaps TRBD1 (5 bases). Germline CDR1 reads SGHDT; CDR2 reads YYEEEE. The length of the CDR3 is 13 residues. Trimming pared 0 bases from V and 7 bases from J, leaving 7 bases between. CDR3 DNA: TGTGCCAGCAGCTTGGTAACAGGTGAAAAACTGTTTTTT. It translates to CASSLVTGEKLFF. Full variable domain (rest looked up from reference TRBV5-6 and TRBJ1-4): DAGVTQSPTHLIKTRGQQVTLRCSPKSGHDTVSWYQQALGQGPQFIFQYYEEEERQRGNFPDRFSGHQFPNYSSELNVNALLLGDSALYLCASSLVTGEKLFFGSGTQLSVL.